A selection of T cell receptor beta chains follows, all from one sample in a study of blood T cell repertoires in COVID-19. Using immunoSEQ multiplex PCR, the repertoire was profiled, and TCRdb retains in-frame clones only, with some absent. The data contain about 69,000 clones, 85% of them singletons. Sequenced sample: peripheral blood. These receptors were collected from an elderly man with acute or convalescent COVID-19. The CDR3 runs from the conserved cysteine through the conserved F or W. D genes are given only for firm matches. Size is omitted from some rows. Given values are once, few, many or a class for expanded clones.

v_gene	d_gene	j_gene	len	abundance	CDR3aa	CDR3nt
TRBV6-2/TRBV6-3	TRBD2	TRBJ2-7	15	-	CASSSGTSGMYEQYF	TGTGCCAGCAGTTCCGGGACTAGCGGGATGTACGAGCAGTACTTC
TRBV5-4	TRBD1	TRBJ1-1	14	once	CASSRTGVNTEAFF	TGTGCCAGCAGCAGGACAGGGGTGAACACTGAAGCTTTCTTT
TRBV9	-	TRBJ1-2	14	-	CASSLDVDTYGYTF	TGTGCCAGCAGCCTAGACGTGGACACTTATGGCTACACCTTC
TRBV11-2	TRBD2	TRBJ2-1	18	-	CASSLLRGLARTYNEQFF	TGTGCCAGCAGCTTACTTAGGGGACTAGCGAGAACCTACAATGAGCAGTTCTTC
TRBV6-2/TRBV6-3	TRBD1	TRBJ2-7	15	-	CASSYTQGVFTKQYF	TGTGCCAGCAGTTACACTCAGGGGGTATTTACCAAGCAGTACTTC
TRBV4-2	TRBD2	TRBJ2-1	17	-	CASSQVGAGGPVNEQFF	TGTGCCAGCAGCCAAGTAGGAGCGGGAGGGCCTGTAAATGAGCAGTTCTTC
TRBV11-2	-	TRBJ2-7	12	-	CASSSARYEQYF	TGTGCCAGCAGCTCCGCTAGATACGAGCAGTACTTC
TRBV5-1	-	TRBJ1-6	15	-	CASSLAGPYNSPLHF	TGCGCCAGCAGCTTGGCGGGTCCGTATAATTCACCCCTCCACTTT
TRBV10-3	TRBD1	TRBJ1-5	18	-	CATRGGQGGLFSNQPQHF	TGTGCCACTCGGGGGGGACAGGGGGGTCTGTTTAGCAATCAGCCCCAGCATTTT
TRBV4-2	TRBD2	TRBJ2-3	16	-	CASSQGGGRGADTQYF	TGTGCCAGCAGCCAAGGCGGCGGGAGAGGAGCAGATACGCAGTATTTT
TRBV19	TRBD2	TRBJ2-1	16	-	CASSILGRADSHEQFF	TGTGCCAGTAGTATTCTCGGGAGGGCCGATTCCCATGAGCAGTTCTTC
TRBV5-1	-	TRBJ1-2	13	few	CASSLDANYGYTF	TGCGCCAGCAGCTTGGATGCGAACTATGGCTACACCTTC
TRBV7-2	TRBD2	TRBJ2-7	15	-	CASSLAFAGAYEQYF	TGTGCCAGCAGCTTAGCATTCGCGGGAGCGTACGAGCAGTACTTC
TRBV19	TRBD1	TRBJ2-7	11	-	CASSPGQGQYF	TGTGCCAGTAGTCCAGGACAGGGACAGTACTTC
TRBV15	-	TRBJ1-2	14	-	CATSRAGSPGGYTF	TGTGCCACCAGCAGAGCCGGGTCTCCAGGGGGCTACACCTTC
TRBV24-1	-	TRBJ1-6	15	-	CATSDLRCYYSPLHF	TGTGCCACCAGTGACCTCAGGTGTTACTATTCACCCCTCCACTTT
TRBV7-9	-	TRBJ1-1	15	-	CASSRRREPSTEAFF	TGTGCCAGCAGCCGTAGGAGGGAGCCCAGCACTGAAGCTTTCTTT
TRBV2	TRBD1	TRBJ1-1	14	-	CASSRGQTNTEAFF	TGTGCCAGCAGCAGGGGACAGACGAACACTGAAGCTTTCTTT
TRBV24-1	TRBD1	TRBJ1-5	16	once	CATSDPGGAGNQPQHF	TGTGCCACCAGCGACCCAGGGGGCGCCGGCAATCAGCCCCAGCATTTT
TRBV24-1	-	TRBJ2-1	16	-	CATSDSTSRPNNEQFF	TGTGCCACCAGTGATTCCACTAGCCGGCCCAACAATGAGCAGTTCTTC
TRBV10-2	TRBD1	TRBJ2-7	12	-	CARRDRGYEQYF	TGCGCCAGACGGGACAGGGGTTACGAGCAGTACTTC
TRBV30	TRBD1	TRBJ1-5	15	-	CAWATGQGSNQPQHF	TGTGCCTGGGCCACTGGACAGGGAAGCAATCAGCCCCAGCATTTT
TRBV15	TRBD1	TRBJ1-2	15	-	CATSRDGTGPYGYTF	TGTGCCACCAGCAGAGATGGGACAGGGCCCTATGGCTACACCTTC
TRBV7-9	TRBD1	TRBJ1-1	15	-	CASSLDRDRVTEAFF	TGTGCCAGCAGCTTAGATCGAGACAGGGTTACTGAAGCTTTCTTT
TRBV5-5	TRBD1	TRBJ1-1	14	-	CASSLGDRGTEAFF	TGTGCCAGCAGCTTGGGTGACAGGGGCACTGAAGCTTTCTTT
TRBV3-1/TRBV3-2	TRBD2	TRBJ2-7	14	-	CASSQGGGSYEQYF	TGTGCCAGCAGCCAAGGGGGGGGATCCTACGAGCAGTACTTC
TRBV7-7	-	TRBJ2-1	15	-	CASSRARGGSDEQFF	TGTGCCAGCAGCAGAGCTAGGGGGGGTTCAGATGAGCAGTTCTTC
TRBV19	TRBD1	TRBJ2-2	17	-	CASRTGTGGLSTGELFF	TGTGCCAGTAGAACGGGGACAGGGGGTCTTTCCACCGGGGAGCTGTTTTTT
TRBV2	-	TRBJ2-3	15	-	CASSEERATWDTQYF	TGTGCCAGCAGTGAAGAACGAGCCACCTGGGATACGCAGTATTTT
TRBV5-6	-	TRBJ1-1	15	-	CASRYAGTTDTEAFF	TGTGCCAGCAGATACGCCGGGACAACCGACACTGAAGCTTTCTTT
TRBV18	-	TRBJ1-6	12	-	CASSPEGSPLHF	TGTGCCAGCTCACCGGAGGGTTCACCCCTCCACTTT
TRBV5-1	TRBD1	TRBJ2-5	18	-	CASSLRGRDRGRQETQYF	TGCGCCAGCAGCTTGAGGGGGCGCGACAGGGGGCGCCAAGAGACCCAGTACTTC
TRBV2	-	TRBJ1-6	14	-	CASSDGSGGEPLHF	TGTGCCAGCAGTGATGGGTCTGGAGGGGAACCCCTCCACTTT
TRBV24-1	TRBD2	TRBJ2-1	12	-	CATRGLDNEQFF	TGTGCCACCAGGGGACTAGACAATGAGCAGTTCTTC
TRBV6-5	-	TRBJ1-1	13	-	CASRAGRGTEAFF	TGTGCCAGCAGGGCCGGGAGGGGCACTGAAGCTTTCTTT
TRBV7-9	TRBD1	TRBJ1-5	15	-	CASSPLGTDNQPQHF	TGTGCCAGCAGCCCCTTGGGGACAGATAATCAGCCCCAGCATTTT
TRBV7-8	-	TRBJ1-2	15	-	CASSRPGLIGNGYTF	TGTGCCAGCAGCCGCCCCGGTTTAATCGGTAATGGCTACACCTTC
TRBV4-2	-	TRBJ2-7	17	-	CASSLRVGRARSGEQYF	TGTGCCAGCAGCCTGCGGGTCGGTCGGGCTCGCTCGGGGGAGCAGTACTTC
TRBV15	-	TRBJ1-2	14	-	CATSRTSFNYGYTF	TGTGCCACCAGCAGGACATCTTTTAACTATGGCTACACCTTC
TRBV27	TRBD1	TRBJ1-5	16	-	CASSPTDRGHNQPQHF	TGTGCCAGCAGTCCCACGGACAGGGGGCACAATCAGCCCCAGCATTTT
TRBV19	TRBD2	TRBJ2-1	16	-	CASSIAALAGYNEQFF	TGTGCCAGTAGTATAGCGGCACTAGCGGGCTACAATGAGCAGTTCTTC
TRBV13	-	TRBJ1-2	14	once	CASSFTGIYYGYTF	TGTGCCAGCAGCTTTACAGGGATCTACTATGGCTACACCTTC
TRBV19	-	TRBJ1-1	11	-	CASGGGTEAFF	TGTGCCAGCGGGGGAGGCACTGAAGCTTTCTTT